In this sample, the clone carrying this TCR beta chain turned up a few times. This entry belongs to a study of T cells after yellow fever vaccination. TCRdb passed the 5' RACE reads through MiXCR, listing each CDR3 protein once. The sample records approximately 450,000 distinct CDR3 sequences, around 20% being singletons. Germline V CDR1 and CDR2: LGHNA, YNFKEQ. J was trimmed by 10 bases and V by 4 bases; bases with no gene match: 17. CDR3 length: 18 residues. The material was PBMCs, obtained before the yellow fever booster vaccination. This chain joins TRBV4-2 and TRBJ2-1; 12 positions agree with TRBD2. The sequence was collected from a man aged 18 to 35 who received the YFV17D yellow fever vaccine. The CDR3 sequence is CASSLDQDSLAGGQEQFF. CDR3 nucleotides: TGTGCCAGCAGCCTGGATCAGGATAGCCTAGCGGGGGGGCAGGAGCAGTTCTTC.